Presented here are 11 T cell receptor beta chains from one specimen sequenced in a study of T cell clonality in common variable immunodeficiency. Assay: immunoSEQ multiplex PCR; the TCRdb copy retains only in-frame clones and omits some. The sample is made up of about 52,000 clones, none counted only once. The sample was peripheral blood mononuclear cells. Source of these receptors: a person aged 18 to 70 in good health.

This clone was found many times. Read sequence stops 3 residues before the CDR3 end, and the germline J gene provides the missing end. This rearrangement joins TRBV19 to TRBJ1-2; 7 nucleotides line up with TRBD1. V was pared by 9 bases and J by 5 bases, with 12 bases of the junction left unmatched. The germline gives CDR1 LNHDA, CDR2 SQIVND (reference sequence). This CDR3 has 14 residues. This CDR3 reads CASMNRGLGYGYTF. Incomplete CDR3 DNA: TGTGCCAGCATGAACAGGGGCTTGGGTTATGGC. The full variable domain, its missing parts supplied by reference TRBV19 and TRBJ1-2, is DGGITQSPKYLFRKEGQNVTLSCEQNLNHDAMYWYRQDPGQGLRLIYYSQIVNDFQKGDIAEGYSVSREKKESFPLTVTSAQKNPTAFYLCASMNRGLGYGYTFGSGTRLTVV.

This clone showed up many times. The read ends 3 residues shy of where the CDR3 ends; the end is completed using the germline J gene. This sequence joins TRBV20-1 and TRBJ1-1; 9 bases agree with TRBD1. In germline, CDR1 is DFQATT, CDR2 SNEGSKA (reference sequence). The V gene end was trimmed by 5 bases and the J gene end by 4 bases; junction bases not matched to a gene: 5. The CDR3 has 13 amino acids. The CDR3 DNA, read in part, is TGCAGTGCTGAACCGGGACAGGGCACTGAA. Amino acid sequence: CSAEPGQGTE. Given in full, the CDR3 is CSAEPGQGTEAFF.

This clone was counted at least ten times. Read data end 3 residues before the CDR3 end; the end is taken from the germline J gene. The J gene is TRBJ2-7, the V gene TRBV20-1; D assignment may be TRBD1 or TRBD2 (7 bases each). The CDR3 has 15 amino acids. Trimming removed 3 bases from V and 5 bases from J, with 20 bases in between. Germline CDR1 DFQATT, CDR2 SNEGSKA (reference sequence). The chain's CDR3 is CSARLGGGDLDEQYF. CDR3 DNA, as far as it was read: TGCAGTGCTAGGCTGGGAGGGGGCGATCTGGACGAG.

This clone was counted ten times or more. The read comes to an end 3 residues before the CDR3 does, leaving the germline J gene to fill in the end. The V call is TRBV20-1, the J call TRBJ2-1, with 10 bases that match TRBD1. CDR3 length: 18 residues. Per the germline V gene, CDR1 is DFQATT and CDR2 is SNEGSKA (reference sequence). V dropped 1 base and J dropped 0; count of bases not matched to a gene: 9. CDR3: CSARALGRDRGSYNEQFF. CDR3 DNA, as far as it was read: TGCAGTGCTAGAGCCCTAGGGAGGGACAGGGGCTCCTACAATGAG.

This clone was counted between two and nine times. The CDR3 extends 3 residues past the end of the read, so its final part is completed from the germline J gene. Other DNA sequences from this sample encode an identical CDR3 as well. The chain couples TRBV7-9 to TRBJ1-3; maybe TRBD1 (6 bases). CDR3 size: 15 residues. Germline CDR1 and CDR2: SEHNR and FQNEAQ (reference sequence). Between the trimmed V and J ends, which lost 8 bases and 0 bases, there was a span of 14 bases. CDR3: CASGVFRGSGNTIYF. The DNA read from the CDR3 is TGTGCCAGCGGCGTCTTCAGGGGCTCTGGAAACACC.

There are many counts of this clone. The read comes to an end 3 residues before the CDR3 does, leaving the germline J gene to fill in the end. The chain links TRBV7-2 to TRBJ2-3; 10 nucleotides align to TRBD2. The junction had 0 bases not matched to a gene; V was cut back by 0 bases and J by 6 bases. The germline V gene encodes CDR1 SGHTA and CDR2 FQGNSA. This CDR3 is built from 14 residues. The CDR3 protein is CASSLASGRDTQYF. CDR3 DNA, as far as it was read: TGTGCCAGCAGCTTAGCTAGCGGGAGGGATACG.

This clone was counted ten times or more. The CDR3 end is not reached by the read, which stops 3 residues before it; the germline J gene fills it in. The chain has TRBV29-1 and TRBJ1-2, with D unclear. Looked up from germline, CDR1 is SQVTM and CDR2 is ANQGSEA. The CDR3 contains 11 residues. V was shortened by 3 bases and J by 6 bases, with 8 bases between the two germline ends. The sequenced CDR3 bases are TGCAGCGTTGACAGTTATGATGGC. Its protein is CSVDSYDG. Given in full, the CDR3 is CSVDSYDGYTF.

This clone occurred many times. The CDR3 goes on 3 residues after the read ends, and that part is filled in from the germline J gene. V gene TRBV7-6 combines with J gene TRBJ2-3, with 12 bases aligning to TRBD2. With 2 bases clipped from V and 6 bases from J, the junction kept 6 bases outside the gene matches. Per germline, CDR1 SGHVS and CDR2 FNYEAQ. The CDR3 is 16 amino acids. The CDR3 bases that were read are TGTGCCAGCAGCTTACGACTAGCGGGAGCCGGGGATACG. Residues: CASSLRLAGAGDT. The complete CDR3 reads CASSLRLAGAGDTQYF.

This clone was detected ten times or more. The CDR3 extends 3 residues past the end of the read, so its final part is completed from the germline J gene. The V and J genes are TRBV6-2 or TRBV6-3 and TRBJ2-5, with D perhaps given as TRBD1 or TRBD2 (5 bases each). CDR1 MNHEY and CDR2 SVGEGT come from the germline V gene. CDR3 size: 14 residues. V lost 4 bases, J lost 2 bases, and 11 bases lay in between. CDR3 DNA (partial): TGTGCCAGCAGTTCAATGAGGGGTCAAGAGACC. It yields the protein CASSSMRGQET. In full, the CDR3 reads CASSSMRGQETQYF.

Many counts were recorded for this clone. The read ends 3 residues before the CDR3 terminus; that terminus is restored from the germline J gene. The V gene is TRBV20-1, the J gene TRBJ1-5, with TRBD1 as a possible D gene (6 bases). This CDR3 contains 13 residues. Per the germline V gene, CDR1 is DFQATT and CDR2 is SNEGSKA (reference sequence). The V gene lost 2 bases and the J gene lost 6 bases, with 11 bases spanning the gap. The CDR3: CSARLGAFQPQHF. The covered CDR3 bases are TGCAGTGCTAGATTGGGGGCTTTTCAGCCC.

This clone was counted at least ten times. Germline is not matched at one junction end, which may reflect a read error. Read data end 3 residues before the CDR3 end; the end is taken from the germline J gene. The gene calls are TRBV7-7 and TRBJ2-3; 8 bases agree with TRBD2. The CDR3 sequence is 13 residues long. Germline V CDR1 and CDR2: SSHAT, FNYEAQ (reference sequence). CDR3 loop: CASSRGLAETQYF. Partial CDR3 DNA: TGTGCTAGCAGCCGAGGACTAGCAGAGACG. Drawing the rest from reference TRBV7-7 and TRBJ2-3, the complete variable domain is GAGVSQSPRYKVTKRGQDVTLRCDPISSHATLYWYQQALGQGPEFLTYFNYEAQPDKSGLPSDRFSAERPEGSISTLTIQRTEQRDSAMYRCASSRGLAETQYFGPGTRLTVL.